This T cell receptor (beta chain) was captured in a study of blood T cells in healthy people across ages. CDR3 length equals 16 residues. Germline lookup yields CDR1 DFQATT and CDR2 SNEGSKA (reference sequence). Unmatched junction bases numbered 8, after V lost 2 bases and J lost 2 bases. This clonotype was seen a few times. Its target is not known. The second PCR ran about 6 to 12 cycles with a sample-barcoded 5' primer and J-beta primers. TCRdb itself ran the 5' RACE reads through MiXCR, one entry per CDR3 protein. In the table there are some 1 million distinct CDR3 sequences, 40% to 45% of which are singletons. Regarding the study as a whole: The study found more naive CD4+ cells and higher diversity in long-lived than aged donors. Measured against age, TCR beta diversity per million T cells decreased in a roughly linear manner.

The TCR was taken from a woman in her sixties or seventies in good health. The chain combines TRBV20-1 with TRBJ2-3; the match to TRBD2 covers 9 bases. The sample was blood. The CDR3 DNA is TGCAGTGCTAGAAGAGCTGCGGGAGGGCCCACAGATACGCAGTATTTT. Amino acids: CSARRAAGGPTDTQYF.